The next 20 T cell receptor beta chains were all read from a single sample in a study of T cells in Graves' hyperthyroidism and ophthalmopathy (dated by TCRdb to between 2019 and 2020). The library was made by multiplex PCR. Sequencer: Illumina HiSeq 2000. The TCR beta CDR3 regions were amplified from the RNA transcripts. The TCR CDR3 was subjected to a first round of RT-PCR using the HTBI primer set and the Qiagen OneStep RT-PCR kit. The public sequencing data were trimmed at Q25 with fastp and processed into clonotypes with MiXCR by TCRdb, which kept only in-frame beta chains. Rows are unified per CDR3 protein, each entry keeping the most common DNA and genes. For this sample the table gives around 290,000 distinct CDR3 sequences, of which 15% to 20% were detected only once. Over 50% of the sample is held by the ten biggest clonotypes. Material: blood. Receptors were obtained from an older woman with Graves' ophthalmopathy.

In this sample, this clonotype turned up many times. The CDR3 loop reads CASSQDRYEKLFF. As DNA, the CDR3 is TGCGCCAGCAGCCAAGACAGATATGAAAAACTGTTTTTT. V and J are TRBV4-3 and TRBJ1-4; D is unresolved. V was cut by 0 bases and J by 6 bases, with 5 bases left in between. Germline V gene sequence: CDR1 LGHNA, CDR2 YSLEER. CDR3 length: 13 residues.

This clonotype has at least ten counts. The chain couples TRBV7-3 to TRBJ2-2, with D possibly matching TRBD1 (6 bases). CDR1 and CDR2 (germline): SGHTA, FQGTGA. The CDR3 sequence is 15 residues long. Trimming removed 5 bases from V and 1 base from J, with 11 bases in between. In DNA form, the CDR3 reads TGTGCCAGCAGCCCGGGACACAAGAACACCGGGGAGCTGTTTTTT. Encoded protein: CASSPGHKNTGELFF.

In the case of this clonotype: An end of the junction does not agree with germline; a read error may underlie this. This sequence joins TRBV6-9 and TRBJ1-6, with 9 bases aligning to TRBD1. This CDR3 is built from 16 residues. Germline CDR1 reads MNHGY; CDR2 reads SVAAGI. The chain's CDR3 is CASGYVAGQGNSPLHF. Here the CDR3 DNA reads TGTGCCAGCGGTTACGTCGCGGGACAGGGCAATTCACCCCTCCACTTT.

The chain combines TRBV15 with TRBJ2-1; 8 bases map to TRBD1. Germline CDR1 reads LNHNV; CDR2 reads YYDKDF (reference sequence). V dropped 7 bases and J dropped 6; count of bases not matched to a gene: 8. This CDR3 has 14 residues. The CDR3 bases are TGTGCCACCACCCCGGACAGGGCTGGCAATGAGCAGTTCTTC. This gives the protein CATTPDRAGNEQFF. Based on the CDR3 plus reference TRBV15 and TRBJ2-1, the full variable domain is DAMVIQNPRYQVTQFGKPVTLSCSQTLNHNVMYWYQQKSSQAPKLLFHYYDKDFNNEADTPDNFQSRRPNTSFCFLDIRSPGLGDTAMYLCATTPDRAGNEQFFGPGTRLTVL.

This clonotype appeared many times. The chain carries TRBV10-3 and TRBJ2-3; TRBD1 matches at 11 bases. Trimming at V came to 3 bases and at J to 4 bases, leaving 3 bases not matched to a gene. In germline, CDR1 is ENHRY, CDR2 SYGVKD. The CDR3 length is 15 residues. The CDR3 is CAISDPGQGADTQYF. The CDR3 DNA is TGTGCCATCAGTGACCCGGGACAGGGGGCAGATACGCAGTATTTT.

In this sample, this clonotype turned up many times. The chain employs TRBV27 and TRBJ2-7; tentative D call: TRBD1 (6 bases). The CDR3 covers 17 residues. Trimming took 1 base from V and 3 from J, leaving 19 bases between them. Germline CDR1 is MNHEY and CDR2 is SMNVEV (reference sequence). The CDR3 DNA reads TGTGCCAGCAGTTTATTTTTCGGACAGACAGAGTACTACGAGCAGTACTTC. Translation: CASSLFFGQTEYYEQYF.

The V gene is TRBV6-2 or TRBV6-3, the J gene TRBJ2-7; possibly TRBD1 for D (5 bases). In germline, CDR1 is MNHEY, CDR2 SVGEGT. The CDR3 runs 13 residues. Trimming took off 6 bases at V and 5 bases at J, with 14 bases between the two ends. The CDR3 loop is CASSLIGVDEQYF. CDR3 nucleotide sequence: TGTGCCAGCAGCCTAATAGGGGTCGACGAGCAGTACTTC.

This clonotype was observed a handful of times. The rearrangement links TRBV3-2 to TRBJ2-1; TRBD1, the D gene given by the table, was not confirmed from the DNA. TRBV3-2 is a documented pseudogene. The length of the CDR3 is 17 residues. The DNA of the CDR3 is TGTGCCAGCAGCCAAGGAGACAGCGCGCGATCCTACAATGAGCAGTTCTTC. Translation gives CASSQGDSARSYNEQFF.

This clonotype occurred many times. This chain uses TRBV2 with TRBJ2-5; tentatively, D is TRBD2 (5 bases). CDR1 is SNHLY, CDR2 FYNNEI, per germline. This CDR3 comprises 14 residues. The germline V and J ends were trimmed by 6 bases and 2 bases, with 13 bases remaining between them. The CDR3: CASRGGWGQETQYF. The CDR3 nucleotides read TGTGCCAGCAGAGGAGGATGGGGACAAGAGACCCAGTACTTC.

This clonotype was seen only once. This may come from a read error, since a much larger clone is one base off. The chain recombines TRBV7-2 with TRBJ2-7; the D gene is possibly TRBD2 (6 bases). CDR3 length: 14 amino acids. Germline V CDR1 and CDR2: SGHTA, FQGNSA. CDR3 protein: CASSRRGPSYKQYF. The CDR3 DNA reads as TGTGCCAGCAGCCGGCGGGGACCATCCTACAAGCAGTACTTC.

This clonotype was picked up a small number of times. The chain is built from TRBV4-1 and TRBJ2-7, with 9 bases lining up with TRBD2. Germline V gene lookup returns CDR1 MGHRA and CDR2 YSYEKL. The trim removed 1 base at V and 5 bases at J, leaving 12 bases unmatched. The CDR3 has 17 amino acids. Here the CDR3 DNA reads TGCGCCAGCAGCCAAGTATTGCCGACTGGCGGGAGGGACGAGCAGTACTTC. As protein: CASSQVLPTGGRDEQYF.

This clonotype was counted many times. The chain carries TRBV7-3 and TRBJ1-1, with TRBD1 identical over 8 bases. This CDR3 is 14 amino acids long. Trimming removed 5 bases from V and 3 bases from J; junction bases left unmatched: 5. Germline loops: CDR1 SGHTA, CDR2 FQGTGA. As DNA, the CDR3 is TGTGCCAGCAGCGCAACAGGGGGGGACACTGAAGCTTTCTTT. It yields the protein CASSATGGDTEAFF.

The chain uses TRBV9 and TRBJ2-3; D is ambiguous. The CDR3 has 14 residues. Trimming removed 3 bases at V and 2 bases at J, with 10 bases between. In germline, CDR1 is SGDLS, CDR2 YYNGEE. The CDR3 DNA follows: TGTGCCAGCAGCGGCAATCCTACCACAGATACGCAGTATTTT. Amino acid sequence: CASSGNPTTDTQYF.

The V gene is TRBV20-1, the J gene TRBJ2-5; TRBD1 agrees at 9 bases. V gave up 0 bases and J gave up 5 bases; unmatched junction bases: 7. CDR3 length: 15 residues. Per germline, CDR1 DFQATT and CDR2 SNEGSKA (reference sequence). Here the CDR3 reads CSARDNRGRRETQYF. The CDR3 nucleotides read TGCAGTGCTAGAGATAACAGGGGGCGTAGGGAGACCCAGTACTTC.

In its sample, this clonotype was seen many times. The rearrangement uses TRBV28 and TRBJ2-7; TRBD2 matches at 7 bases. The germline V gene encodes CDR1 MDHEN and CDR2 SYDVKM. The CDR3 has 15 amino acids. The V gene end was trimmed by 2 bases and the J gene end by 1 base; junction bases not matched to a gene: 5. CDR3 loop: CASSLGGETSYEQYF. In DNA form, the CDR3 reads TGTGCCAGCAGTTTAGGGGGGGAAACATCCTACGAGCAGTACTTC.

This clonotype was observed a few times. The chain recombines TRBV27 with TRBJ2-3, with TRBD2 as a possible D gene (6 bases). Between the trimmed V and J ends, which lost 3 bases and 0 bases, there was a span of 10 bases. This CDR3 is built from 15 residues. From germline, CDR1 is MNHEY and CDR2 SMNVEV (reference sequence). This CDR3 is CASSLTGVSTDTQYF. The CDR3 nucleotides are TGTGCCAGCAGTTTGACGGGAGTAAGCACAGATACGCAGTATTTT.

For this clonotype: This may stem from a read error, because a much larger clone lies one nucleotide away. CDR3 sequence reads: CASRRLDRPNEKLFF. For the CDR3, the DNA is TGTGCCAGCAGAAGATTGGACAGACCTAATGAAAAACTGTTTTTT. The V gene is TRBV28, the J gene TRBJ1-4; D might be TRBD1 (6 bases). The germline V and J ends were trimmed by 6 bases and 3 bases, with 14 bases remaining between them. The CDR3 totals 15 residues. The germline V gene has CDR1 MDHEN and CDR2 SYDVKM.

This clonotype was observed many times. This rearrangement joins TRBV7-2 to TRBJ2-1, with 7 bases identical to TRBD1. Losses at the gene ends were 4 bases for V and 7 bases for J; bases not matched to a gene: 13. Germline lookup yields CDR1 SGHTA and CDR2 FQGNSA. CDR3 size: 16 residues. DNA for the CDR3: TGTGCCAGCAGCTCGTACTCCGAGACAGGGACAAATGAGCAGTTCTTC. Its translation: CASSSYSETGTNEQFF.

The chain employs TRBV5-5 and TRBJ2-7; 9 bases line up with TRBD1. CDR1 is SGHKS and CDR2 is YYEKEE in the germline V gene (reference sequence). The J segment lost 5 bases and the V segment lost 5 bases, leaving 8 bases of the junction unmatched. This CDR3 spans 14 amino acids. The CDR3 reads CASRTQGAIDEQYF. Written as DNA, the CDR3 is TGTGCCAGCAGGACACAGGGGGCAATTGACGAGCAGTACTTC.

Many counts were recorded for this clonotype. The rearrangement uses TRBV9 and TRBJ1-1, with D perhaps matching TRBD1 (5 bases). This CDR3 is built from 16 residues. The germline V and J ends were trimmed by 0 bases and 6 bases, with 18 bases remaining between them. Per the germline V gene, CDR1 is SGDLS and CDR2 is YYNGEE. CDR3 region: CASSVGRGAGFAEAFF. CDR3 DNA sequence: TGTGCCAGCAGCGTAGGTAGGGGCGCAGGGTTCGCTGAAGCTTTCTTT.